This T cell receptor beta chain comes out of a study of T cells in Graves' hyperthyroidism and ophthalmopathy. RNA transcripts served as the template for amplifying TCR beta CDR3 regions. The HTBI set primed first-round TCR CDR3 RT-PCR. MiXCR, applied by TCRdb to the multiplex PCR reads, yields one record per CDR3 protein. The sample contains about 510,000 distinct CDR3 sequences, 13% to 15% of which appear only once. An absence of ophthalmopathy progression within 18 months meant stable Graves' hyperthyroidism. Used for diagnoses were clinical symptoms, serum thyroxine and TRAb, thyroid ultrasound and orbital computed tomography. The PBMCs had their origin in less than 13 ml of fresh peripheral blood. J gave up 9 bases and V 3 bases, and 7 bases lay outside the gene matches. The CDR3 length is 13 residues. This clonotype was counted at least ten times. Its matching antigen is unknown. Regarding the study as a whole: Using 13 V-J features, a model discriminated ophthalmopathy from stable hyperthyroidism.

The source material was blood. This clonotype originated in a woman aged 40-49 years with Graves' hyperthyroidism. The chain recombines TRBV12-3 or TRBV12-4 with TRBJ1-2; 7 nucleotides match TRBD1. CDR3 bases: TGTGCCAGCAGTTTGACAGGGTCGGGAAGCTACACCTTC. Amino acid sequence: CASSLTGSGSYTF.